The following is a T cell receptor beta chain sequence with its context. The antigen remains undetermined. The record originates from a study of cytomegalovirus exposure and HLA in healthy donors. Among the 90 to 150 subjects of the validation cohort, separate from the approximately 700-subject first cohort, were the donors. Study outcomes and limitations: High specificity and sensitivity for cytomegalovirus status were reported for the classifier.

Data came from immunoSEQ multiplex PCR; TCRdb stores just in-frame clones and leaves some out. Of about 160,000 clones listed, around 85% are singletons. V lost 8 bases and J lost 5, with 15 bases in between. The germline CDR1 and CDR2 sequences are GTSNPN and SVGIG (reference sequence). The CDR3 consists of 12 residues. The chain joins TRBV30 to TRBJ1-1; a weak D match, TRBD1 (5 bases). This TCR derives from a woman aged 25 to 39 in good health and CMV-seronegative. Material: PBMCs. CDR3 loop: CAGGRGKTEAFF. The CDR3 nucleotides read TGTGCCGGGGGGAGAGGTAAAACTGAAGCTTTCTTT.